Sequencing of this T cell receptor (beta chain) was carried out in a study of PD-L1 blockade in urothelial cancer. Study-wide background: Samples came from 3 weeks, at the second dose, and 6 weeks into treatment. Median T cell yield per blood sample was about 140,000 cells.

The time point: peripheral blood 6 weeks after treatment start. There are 12 residues in the CDR3. In germline, CDR1 is LNHDA, CDR2 SQIVND (reference sequence). V lost 4 bases and J 8 bases, leaving 11 bases between the germline ends. Every PCR got spiked synthetic TCR analog templates. Some clones are missing from TCRdb's copy, which holds only in-frame ones; the method was immunoSEQ multiplex PCR. The sample lists about 120,000 clones, about 82% occurring once. The chain has TRBV19 and TRBJ1-2; possible D gene TRBD1, 6 bases. Sequenced material: PBMCs, taken around atezolizumab (anti-PD-L1) treatment. This sequence originates from a man aged 45-65 years with urothelial cancer. CDR3 nucleotide sequence: TGTGCCAGTAGTACCCGGGACACAGGCTACACCTTC. Encoded protein: CASSTRDTGYTF.